The T cell receptor beta chain under discussion was sequenced for a study of T cell responses to AZD1222 COVID-19 vaccine. The germline V and J ends were trimmed by 4 bases and 5 bases, with 14 bases remaining between them. CDR3 length: 14 residues. Germline CDR1 reads MNHEY; CDR2 reads SVGAGI. Assay: immunoSEQ multiplex PCR; the TCRdb copy retains only in-frame clones and omits some. The sample holds 150,000 to 200,000 clones, just over 85% seen once. The chain carries TRBV6-5 and TRBJ1-2; TRBD1 might be the D (6 bases). This TCR derives from an adult in good health. This specimen was peripheral blood, taken on day 0 of AZD1222 vaccination. The CDR3 loop is CASSSGGRLYGYTF. Here the CDR3 DNA reads TGTGCCAGCAGTTCCGGGGGGCGGCTATATGGCTACACCTTC.